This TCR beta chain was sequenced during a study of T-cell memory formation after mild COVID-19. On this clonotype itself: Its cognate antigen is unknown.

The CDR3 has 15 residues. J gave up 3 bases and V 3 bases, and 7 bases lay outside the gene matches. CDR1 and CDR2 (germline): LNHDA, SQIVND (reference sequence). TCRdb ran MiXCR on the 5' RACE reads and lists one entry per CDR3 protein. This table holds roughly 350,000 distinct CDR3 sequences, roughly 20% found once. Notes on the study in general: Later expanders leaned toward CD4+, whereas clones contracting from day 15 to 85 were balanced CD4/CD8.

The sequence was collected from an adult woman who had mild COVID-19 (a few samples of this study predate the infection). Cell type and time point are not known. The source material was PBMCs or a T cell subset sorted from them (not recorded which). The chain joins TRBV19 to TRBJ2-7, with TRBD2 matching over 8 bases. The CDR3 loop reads CASSIPGGSSYEQYF. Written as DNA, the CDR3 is TGTGCCAGTAGTATCCCGGGAGGGTCCAGCTACGAGCAGTACTTC. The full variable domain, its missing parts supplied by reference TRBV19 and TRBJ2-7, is DGGITQSPKYLFRKEGQNVTLSCEQNLNHDAMYWYRQDPGQGLRLIYYSQIVNDFQKGDIAEGYSVSREKKESFPLTVTSAQKNPTAFYLCASSIPGGSSYEQYFGPGTRLTVT.